This paragraph covers one T cell receptor (beta chain) sequence. This sample is part of a study of OX40 agonist ivuxolimab in advanced cancers. The repertoire was sequenced with immunoSEQ multiplex PCR; TCRdb's copy has only in-frame clones and lacks some. This table has about 58,000 clones, roughly 83% appearing once. Sequencing was performed on CD4+ or CD8+ T cells sorted from blood, taken in a trial of the OX40 agonist ivuxolimab. The receptor's source is an adult with an advanced solid tumor such as melanoma, head and neck, liver or kidney cancer.

CDR3: CASSSQGDTEAFF. The CDR3 bases are TGTGCCAGCAGCTCACAGGGAGACACTGAAGCTTTCTTT. V usage is TRBV11-1 and J usage is TRBJ1-1; perhaps TRBD1 as D (6 bases). This CDR3 contains 13 residues. V was pared by 4 bases and J by 3 bases, with 9 bases between. Germline V gene lookup returns CDR1 SGHAT and CDR2 FQDESV (reference sequence).